This T cell receptor (beta chain) was documented in a study of T cell responses to AZD1222 COVID-19 vaccine. The V end lost 1 base, the J end lost 3 bases, and 19 bases lay between the germline ends. The CDR3 runs 18 residues. The germline CDR1 and CDR2 sequences are SEHNR and FQNEAQ (reference sequence). TCRdb's copy holds only in-frame clones and misses some; the assay was immunoSEQ multiplex PCR. Among approximately 160,000 clones listed, about nine tenths were seen once. The sequence was obtained from an adult in good health. Source: peripheral blood, taken on day 0 of AZD1222 vaccination. This chain links TRBV7-9 with TRBJ1-5; D is perhaps TRBD1 (5 bases). CDR3: CASSLEGRKGPYNQPQHF. In nucleotides, the CDR3 is TGTGCCAGCAGCTTAGAGGGTCGAAAGGGGCCCTACAATCAGCCCCAGCATTTT.